This is a list of T cell receptor beta chains from one sample in a study of blood T cell repertoires in COVID-19. Using immunoSEQ multiplex PCR, the repertoire was profiled, and TCRdb retains in-frame clones only, with some absent. This sample has a few hundred thousand clones, with approximately 85% found just once. Source material: peripheral blood. The receptors originated from a human donor with COVID-19, enrolled during active disease. The donor label of this sample is uncertain. Both conserved end residues are part of each CDR3. Each record gives: CDR3 protein, CDR3 DNA, D gene, V gene, J gene, clone size. A D gene is named only where the DNA matches it firmly. The listing skips clone size in some rows; elsewhere it reads once, few, many or a size class.

CDR3: CASSTQREGRYEQYF
DNA: TGTGCCAGCAGTACCCAGCGGGAGGGCCGGTACGAGCAGTACTTC
D: TRBD2
V: TRBV28
J: TRBJ2-7
size: NA

CDR3: CASTRGYGRGATNEKLFF
DNA: TGCGCCAGCACCCGAGGTTATGGCAGGGGAGCAACTAATGAAAAACTGTTTTTT
D: NA
V: TRBV4-1
J: TRBJ1-4
size: NA

CDR3: CASSLVGAPETQYF
DNA: TGCGCCAGCAGCTTGGTAGGAGCACCAGAGACCCAGTACTTC
D: NA
V: TRBV5-1
J: TRBJ2-5
size: NA

CDR3: CASETRSAGTEAFF
DNA: TGTGCCTCCGAGACCCGCTCGGCGGGCACTGAAGCTTTCTTT
D: NA
V: TRBV19
J: TRBJ1-1
size: NA

CDR3: CASFGLMNTGELFF
DNA: TGTGCCAGTTTTGGGCTGATGAACACCGGGGAGCTGTTTTTT
D: NA
V: TRBV19
J: TRBJ2-2
size: NA

CDR3: CASRSRGFNYGYTF
DNA: TGTGCCAGTAGATCAAGGGGATTTAACTATGGCTACACCTTC
D: NA
V: TRBV19
J: TRBJ1-2
size: NA

CDR3: CASTTTWGDRGNQPQHF
DNA: TGTGCCAGTACCACCACCTGGGGGGACAGAGGCAATCAGCCCCAGCATTTT
D: TRBD1
V: TRBV19
J: TRBJ1-5
size: NA

CDR3: CASSVAPAGGQETQYF
DNA: TGTGCCAGCAGCGTAGCTCCAGCGGGGGGACAAGAGACCCAGTACTTC
D: TRBD2
V: TRBV9
J: TRBJ2-5
size: NA

CDR3: CSVFRVTDTQYF
DNA: TGCAGCGTATTCCGTGTCACAGATACGCAGTATTTT
D: NA
V: TRBV29-1
J: TRBJ2-3
size: NA

CDR3: CASSRAETQYF
DNA: TGTGCCAGCAGCCGTGCGGAGACCCAGTACTTC
D: NA
V: TRBV6-5
J: TRBJ2-5
size: NA

CDR3: CASIRGDSYEQYF
DNA: TGTGCCAGTATCAGGGGTGACTCCTACGAGCAGTACTTC
D: NA
V: TRBV28
J: TRBJ2-7
size: NA

CDR3: CASSIRGQGADEKLFF
DNA: TGCGCCAGCAGCATACGCGGACAGGGGGCAGACGAAAAACTGTTTTTT
D: TRBD1
V: TRBV5-1
J: TRBJ1-4
size: NA

CDR3: CASRLDRGSTDTQYF
DNA: TGTGCCAGCAGGTTAGACAGGGGGTCAACAGATACGCAGTATTTT
D: TRBD1
V: TRBV5-4
J: TRBJ2-3
size: once

CDR3: CASSLGQKNTEAFF
DNA: TGTGCCAGCAGCTTGGGACAGAAGAACACTGAAGCTTTCTTT
D: NA
V: TRBV5-8
J: TRBJ1-1
size: NA

CDR3: CAWHPLQNYGYTF
DNA: TGTGCCTGGCACCCTCTCCAGAACTATGGCTACACCTTC
D: NA
V: TRBV30
J: TRBJ1-2
size: NA

CDR3: CASSEAGGPYEQFF
DNA: TGTGCCAGCAGTGAGGCGGGAGGGCCCTATGAGCAGTTCTTC
D: TRBD2
V: TRBV6-4
J: TRBJ2-1
size: NA

CDR3: CSVISRGSEAFF
DNA: TGCAGCGTCATCTCGAGGGGGTCTGAAGCTTTCTTT
D: NA
V: TRBV29-1
J: TRBJ1-1
size: NA

CDR3: CSVGGRGGELFF
DNA: TGCAGCGTTGGAGGCCGGGGCGGGGAGCTGTTTTTT
D: NA
V: TRBV29-1
J: TRBJ2-2
size: NA

CDR3: CASSLRLGIDTQYF
DNA: TGTGCCAGCAGCTTGCGACTAGGAATAGATACGCAGTATTTT
D: NA
V: TRBV7-2
J: TRBJ2-3
size: NA

CDR3: CASSRRRSNTEAFF
DNA: TGTGCCAGCAGCCGCCGCAGGTCGAACACTGAAGCTTTCTTT
D: NA
V: TRBV3-1/TRBV3-2
J: TRBJ1-1
size: once

CDR3: CASSPGQGTGFGYTF
DNA: TGTGCCAGCAGCCCGGGACAGGGGACAGGCTTCGGCTACACCTTC
D: TRBD1
V: TRBV7-8
J: TRBJ1-2
size: few

CDR3: CASSVERWVYNEQFF
DNA: TGTGCCAGCAGCGTAGAGCGTTGGGTGTACAATGAGCAGTTCTTC
D: NA
V: TRBV9
J: TRBJ2-1
size: NA

CDR3: CASRDLRTGFSYEQYF
DNA: TGTGCCAGCAGAGACCTCCGGACAGGGTTCTCCTACGAGCAGTACTTC
D: TRBD1
V: TRBV27
J: TRBJ2-7
size: once

CDR3: CASSYGQGAGDEQFF
DNA: TGTGCCAGCAGTTACGGACAGGGGGCTGGCGATGAGCAGTTCTTC
D: TRBD1
V: TRBV6-5
J: TRBJ2-1
size: once

CDR3: CASSHDLRTALNEKLFF
DNA: TGTGCCAGCAGCCACGACCTCCGGACAGCACTCAATGAAAAACTGTTTTTT
D: NA
V: TRBV7-2
J: TRBJ1-4
size: NA

CDR3: CAWDQGAIQPQHF
DNA: TGTGCCTGGGACCAGGGGGCTATTCAGCCCCAGCATTTT
D: TRBD1
V: TRBV30
J: TRBJ1-5
size: NA

CDR3: CSASDEQYF
DNA: TGCAGTGCTAGCGACGAGCAGTACTTC
D: NA
V: TRBV20-1
J: TRBJ2-7
size: NA

CDR3: CAWTPEIAKNIQYF
DNA: TGTGCCTGGACCCCCGAGATAGCCAAAAACATTCAGTACTTC
D: NA
V: TRBV30
J: TRBJ2-4
size: many

CDR3: CASSTSGTGNTGELFF
DNA: TGTGCCAGCAGCACGTCCGGGACAGGGAACACCGGGGAGCTGTTTTTT
D: TRBD1
V: TRBV7-9
J: TRBJ2-2
size: NA

CDR3: CASSLGAGVHDTQYF
DNA: TGTGCTAGCAGCTTAGGAGCGGGAGTACACGATACGCAGTATTTT
D: TRBD2
V: TRBV7-7
J: TRBJ2-3
size: NA

CDR3: CASSYRTGGYGYTF
DNA: TGTGCCAGCAGCTATCGGACAGGGGGCTATGGCTACACCTTC
D: TRBD1
V: TRBV9
J: TRBJ1-2
size: NA

CDR3: CASSQELAGPQEIGYEQYF
DNA: TGCGCCAGCAGCCAAGAGCTAGCGGGTCCCCAGGAGATAGGGTACGAGCAGTACTTC
D: TRBD2
V: TRBV4-3
J: TRBJ2-7
size: NA

CDR3: CASSTTSIHNEQFF
DNA: TGTGCCAGCAGTACCACTAGTATTCACAATGAGCAGTTCTTC
D: NA
V: TRBV6-6
J: TRBJ2-1
size: NA

CDR3: CASSLGAGGVDTQYF
DNA: TGTGCCAGCAGTTTAGGAGCGGGAGGGGTAGATACGCAGTATTTT
D: TRBD2
V: TRBV28
J: TRBJ2-3
size: NA

CDR3: CASSLSLADNYNEQFF
DNA: TGCGCCAGCAGCTTGTCTCTAGCGGACAACTACAATGAGCAGTTCTTC
D: TRBD2
V: TRBV5-1
J: TRBJ2-1
size: NA

CDR3: CASSQARATGELFF
DNA: TGTGCCAGCAGCCAAGCCAGGGCCACCGGGGAGCTGTTTTTT
D: NA
V: TRBV3-1/TRBV3-2
J: TRBJ2-2
size: NA

CDR3: CAWSGTSGNTDTQYF
DNA: TGTGCCTGGAGTGGGACTAGCGGAAACACAGATACGCAGTATTTT
D: TRBD2
V: TRBV30
J: TRBJ2-3
size: NA

CDR3: CASRPQGLGYTF
DNA: TGTGCCAGCAGACCACAGGGGCTTGGCTACACCTTC
D: TRBD1
V: TRBV28
J: TRBJ1-2
size: once

CDR3: CASSLTGDSFNEQYF
DNA: TGTGCCAGCAGCTTAACGGGGGACAGTTTCAACGAGCAGTACTTC
D: TRBD1
V: TRBV7-3
J: TRBJ2-7
size: NA

CDR3: CASSLSMQGETQYF
DNA: TGCGCCAGCAGCTTGTCAATGCAGGGGGAGACCCAGTACTTC
D: NA
V: TRBV5-1
J: TRBJ2-5
size: few

CDR3: CASSSRRTGGYTF
DNA: TGTGCCAGCAGTTCCCGACGGACAGGTGGCTACACCTTC
D: TRBD1
V: TRBV28
J: TRBJ1-2
size: NA

CDR3: CASKKQGTNTEAFF
DNA: TGTGCCAGTAAGAAGCAGGGAACGAACACTGAAGCTTTCTTT
D: NA
V: TRBV19
J: TRBJ1-1
size: NA

CDR3: CASSSLGEGAQYF
DNA: TGTGCCAGCAGTTCGCTGGGCGAGGGGGCCCAGTACTTC
D: NA
V: TRBV6-2/TRBV6-3
J: TRBJ2-5
size: NA

CDR3: CASSVQGVPSYEQYF
DNA: TGTGCCAGCAGTGTGCAGGGGGTACCTTCCTACGAGCAGTACTTC
D: TRBD1
V: TRBV2
J: TRBJ2-7
size: NA

CDR3: CAKNWGDGGETQYF
DNA: TGTGCCAAAAATTGGGGGGACGGTGGAGAGACCCAGTACTTC
D: NA
V: TRBV7-3
J: TRBJ2-5
size: NA